These 26 T cell receptor beta chains came from one sample sequenced in a study of liver allograft versus peripheral blood T cells. Background on the study: Comparative analysis was performed on T cell receptor repertoires from transplanted livers and from recipients' peripheral blood.

TCRdb re-derived calls from the reads in MiXCR, one entry per CDR3 protein. The sample includes thousands of distinct CDR3 sequences, 15% to 20% of them seen just once. These TCRs come from a human patient who had a liver transplant. These T cells may partly come from the graft donor.

In this sample, this clonotype turned up a few times. This sequence joins TRBV7-2 and TRBJ2-2, with D possibly matching TRBD2 (6 bases). This CDR3 is built from 14 residues. The V gene's germline CDR1 is SGHTA and CDR2 FQGNSA. Trimming removed 4 bases at V and 1 base at J, with 7 bases between. Here the CDR3 reads CASSWGLNTGELFF. The CDR3 DNA sequence: TGTGCCAGCAGCTGGGGACTGAACACCGGGGAGCTGTTTTTT. Full variable domain (missing parts from reference TRBV7-2 and TRBJ2-2): GAGVSQSPSNKVTEKGKDVELRCDPISGHTALYWYRQSLGQGLEFLIYFQGNSAPDKSGLPSDRFSAERTGGSVSTLTIQRTQQEDSAVYLCASSWGLNTGELFFGEGSRLTVL.

With respect to this clonotype: One base away lies a much larger clone, so this may be a sequencing read error. The gene calls are TRBV28 and TRBJ2-3; 13 bases line up with TRBD2. CDR1 and CDR2 from the germline V gene are MDHEN and SYDVKM. V lost 7 bases, J lost 8 bases, and 12 bases stayed unmatched. The CDR3 consists of 16 residues. CDR3 in DNA: TGTGCCAGCATTGAACTAGCGGGGGGGCCTCGTCGTACGCAGTATTTT. This encodes CASIELAGGPRRTQYF.

Relative to its sample, this clonotype is medium-sized. The rearrangement uses TRBV15 and TRBJ1-4; 8 bases agree with TRBD1. The germline gives CDR1 LNHNV, CDR2 YYDKDF (reference sequence). This CDR3 is built from 14 residues. V shed 3 bases and J 8 bases; nucleotides not matched to a gene: 5. The CDR3 protein is CATSRQGADEKLFF. Here the CDR3 DNA reads TGTGCCACCAGCAGGCAGGGGGCTGACGAAAAACTGTTTTTT.

This clonotype was picked up many times. The chain joins TRBV7-2 to TRBJ1-2; no clear D. V lost 4 bases to trimming and J lost 8 bases, with 17 bases between them. The V gene's germline CDR1 is SGHTA and CDR2 FQGNSA. CDR3 length: 14 amino acids. CDR3 protein: CASSSEIPLGGYTF. CDR3 in DNA: TGTGCCAGCAGCTCCGAAATACCCCTGGGCGGCTACACCTTC.

This chain uses TRBV5-5 with TRBJ1-1, with 12 bases fitting TRBD1. The CDR3 is 14 amino acids. The V gene's germline CDR1 is SGHKS and CDR2 YYEKEE (reference sequence). J lost 7 bases, V lost 4 bases, and 5 bases had no gene match. This CDR3 reads CASSRDRGRDEAFF. The CDR3 bases are TGTGCCAGCAGCAGGGACAGGGGGCGGGATGAAGCTTTCTTT.

This clonotype qualifies as medium-sized. The rearrangement joins TRBV9 to TRBJ1-6; D unresolved. V lost 2 bases and J 10 bases, leaving 13 bases between the germline ends. Germline V gene sequence: CDR1 SGDLS, CDR2 YYNGEE. There are 14 residues in the CDR3. Here the CDR3 DNA reads TGTGCCAGCAGCGTTGGAGTAAAGGGATCACCCCTCCACTTT. The encoded protein is CASSVGVKGSPLHF. The full variable domain, rest sourced from reference TRBV9 and TRBJ1-6, is DSGVTQTPKHLITATGQRVTLRCSPRSGDLSVYWYQQSLDQGLQFLIQYYNGEERAKGNILERFSAQQFPDLHSELNLSSLELGDSALYFCASSVGVKGSPLHFGNGTRLTVT.

V is TRBV9 and J is TRBJ1-1; D not resolved. With 4 bases removed from V and 1 base from J, the gap between germline ends came to 11 bases. The CDR3 extends over 14 amino acids. Germline V gene sequence: CDR1 SGDLS, CDR2 YYNGEE. CDR3 coding DNA: TGTGCCAGCAGCCCCCAGCTGGCGAACACTGAAGCTTTCTTT. It codes for CASSPQLANTEAFF.

By share, this clonotype counts as medium-sized. This chain uses TRBV27 with TRBJ2-6; no clear D gene. This CDR3 is 14 amino acids long. The germline V and J ends were trimmed by 6 bases and 3 bases, with 9 bases remaining between them. Per germline, CDR1 MNHEY and CDR2 SMNVEV (reference sequence). The CDR3 nucleotides are TGTGCCAGCAGGGGGTCTGGTGGGGCCAACGTCCTGACTTTC. Protein product: CASRGSGGANVLTF.

This clonotype was counted only a few times. The chain combines TRBV28 with TRBJ1-6; TRBD1 matches at 9 bases. CDR3 length: 15 amino acids. V trimming: 4 bases; J trimming: 6 bases; junction bases outside the gene matches: 4. Germline V CDR1 and CDR2: MDHEN, SYDVKM. This CDR3 reads CASSSHRGLNSPLHF. In nucleotides, the CDR3 is TGTGCCAGCAGTTCTCACAGGGGGCTTAATTCACCCCTCCACTTT.

This clonotype qualifies as medium-sized. This chain links TRBV29-1 with TRBJ2-5; 8 bases are a match to TRBD1. Germline V gives CDR1 SQVTM, CDR2 ANQGSEA. The CDR3 is made up of 13 amino acids. V shed 5 bases and J 2 bases; nucleotides not matched to a gene: 4. CDR3 nucleotide sequence: TGCAGCGTTTCCTGGACAGGGCAAGAGACCCAGTACTTC. Translating it yields CSVSWTGQETQYF.

This clonotype is medium-sized in the sample. The chain is built from TRBV7-2 and TRBJ2-3; 11 bases agree with TRBD2. This CDR3 region has 18 residues. CDR1 and CDR2 from the germline V gene are SGHTA and FQGNSA. The junction had 15 bases not matched to a gene; V was cut back by 4 bases and J by 6 bases. The CDR3 bases are TGTGCCAGCAGCTCCGGTTCATACAGTGTAGCGGGGGGGGATACGCAGTATTTT. Translating gives CASSSGSYSVAGGDTQYF.

This chain joins TRBV14 and TRBJ1-4; D is perhaps TRBD1 (5 bases). The CDR3 loop spans 16 amino acids. Between the trimmed V and J ends, which lost 2 bases and 10 bases, there was a span of 20 bases. CDR1 is SGHDN, CDR2 FVKESK, per germline. CDR3 DNA sequence: TGTGCCAGCAGCCAACACCCTGGGAACTTCGGGGGAAAACTGTTTTTT. Its protein is CASSQHPGNFGGKLFF.

This clonotype was detected only a few times. The chain carries TRBV12-3 or TRBV12-4 and TRBJ1-1; D perhaps matches TRBD1 (6 bases). The CDR3 extends over 16 amino acids. V gave up 5 bases and J gave up 1 base, with 17 bases separating them. CDR3 protein: CASSLRTVSGNTEAFF. CDR3 sequence (DNA): TGTGCCAGCAGTCTACGGACAGTATCTGGGAACACTGAAGCTTTCTTT.

This clonotype is classed as medium-sized. The chain carries TRBV19 and TRBJ1-5; 7 positions match TRBD1. CDR3 length equals 14 residues. V was pared by 5 bases and J by 7 bases, with 8 bases of the junction left unmatched. CDR1 and CDR2 (germline): LNHDA, SQIVND (reference sequence). The CDR3 reads CASSLTGDTQPQHF. Here the CDR3 DNA reads TGTGCCAGTAGTCTTACAGGGGATACGCAGCCCCAGCATTTT.

The rearrangement joins TRBV30 to TRBJ2-7, with TRBD2 matching over 7 bases. Trimming at V came to 2 bases and at J to 7 bases, leaving 5 bases not matched to a gene. The CDR3 sequence is 12 residues long. The germline V gene encodes CDR1 GTSNPN and CDR2 SVGIG (reference sequence). Here the CDR3 DNA reads TGTGCCTGGAGTCTGGGAGCGGGAGAGCAGTACTTC. As protein: CAWSLGAGEQYF.

This clonotype was counted many times. J is TRBJ2-7 and V is TRBV6-5; TRBD2 aligns across 12 bases. The CDR3 length is 16 residues. Losses at the gene ends were 5 bases for V and 5 bases for J; bases not matched to a gene: 10. Germline CDR1 MNHEY, CDR2 SVGAGI. CDR3 residues: CASSTGRLAGAHEQYF. The DNA of the CDR3 is TGTGCCAGCAGTACGGGCCGACTAGCGGGAGCCCACGAGCAGTACTTC.

Here the CDR3 DNA reads TGTGCCAGCAGCCAAAAGGACGGCGCCAGGGGCTACACCTTC. Its translation: CASSQKDGARGYTF. The chain joins TRBV14 to TRBJ1-2; D gene ambiguous. The CDR3 has 14 residues. Trimming removed 2 bases from V and 8 bases from J, with 15 bases in between. Per germline, CDR1 SGHDN and CDR2 FVKESK.

This clonotype is deemed medium-sized. The rearrangement links TRBV18 to TRBJ2-1; D might be TRBD1 (6 bases). CDR1 KGHSH and CDR2 LQKENI come from the germline V gene. This CDR3 region has 15 residues. V lost 4 bases and J lost 2, with 12 bases in between. Here the CDR3 reads CASSRRTEAYNEQFF. CDR3 bases: TGTGCCAGCTCACGTAGGACAGAGGCCTACAATGAGCAGTTCTTC.

The CDR3 DNA reads TGTGCCAGCAGTTTCCAGACAGGGACCCAGCATTTT. This translates into CASSFQTGTQHF. The V and J genes are TRBV12-3 or TRBV12-4 and TRBJ1-5, with TRBD1 matching over 7 bases. The V segment lost 3 bases and the J segment 11 bases; nucleotides outside the gene matches: 4. The CDR3 is 12 amino acids.

V is TRBV6-2 or TRBV6-3 and J is TRBJ2-6, with 8 bases lining up with TRBD1. CDR3 length equals 17 residues. In germline, CDR1 is MNHEY, CDR2 SVGEGT. V lost 7 bases to trimming and J lost 0 bases; unmatched junction nucleotides: 8. CDR3 loop: CASTAGTGFSGANVLTF. The CDR3 nucleotides read TGTGCCAGCACCGCCGGGACAGGCTTCTCTGGGGCCAACGTCCTGACTTTC.

This clonotype counts as medium-sized. This chain links TRBV19 with TRBJ2-1; D is perhaps TRBD2 (5 bases). The CDR3 contains 15 residues. In germline, CDR1 is LNHDA, CDR2 SQIVND (reference sequence). The V gene lost 4 bases and the J gene lost 6 bases, with 16 bases spanning the gap. In nucleotides, the CDR3 is TGTGCCAGTAGTAGCCACGCGAGGGCTGCCAATGAGCAGTTCTTC. It is translated as CASSSHARAANEQFF. Combining the CDR3 with reference TRBV19 and TRBJ2-1 gives the whole variable domain DGGITQSPKYLFRKEGQNVTLSCEQNLNHDAMYWYRQDPGQGLRLIYYSQIVNDFQKGDIAEGYSVSREKKESFPLTVTSAQKNPTAFYLCASSSHARAANEQFFGPGTRLTVL.

The V call is TRBV27, the J call TRBJ2-5; 8 bases are shared with TRBD2. The CDR3 loop spans 15 amino acids. The ends lost 8 bases at V and 7 bases at J; junction bases unmatched: 15. Looked up from germline, CDR1 is MNHEY and CDR2 is SMNVEV (reference sequence). CDR3 nucleotide sequence: TGTGCCAGCCGCGCGGCCCGGGGCCGGGGGGGGACCCAGTACTTC. Protein sequence: CASRAARGRGGTQYF.

This clonotype is classed as medium-sized. The chain has TRBV18 and TRBJ2-1; 10 bases line up with TRBD1. The CDR3 loop spans 15 amino acids. Per germline, CDR1 KGHSH and CDR2 LQKENI. With V trimmed by 3 bases and J by 2 bases, 1 base remained unmatched. Written as DNA, the CDR3 is TGTGCCAGCTCACCCGGGACAGGGGCCTACAATGAGCAGTTCTTC. Its translation is CASSPGTGAYNEQFF.

This clonotype showed up just a few times. V is TRBV20-1 and J is TRBJ1-4; the match to TRBD1 covers 8 bases. CDR3 length equals 14 residues. The trim removed 4 bases at V and 0 bases at J, leaving 1 base unmatched. Germline V gives CDR1 DFQATT, CDR2 SNEGSKA (reference sequence). Here the CDR3 reads CSATGGATNEKLFF. In DNA form, the CDR3 reads TGCAGTGCTACAGGGGGCGCAACTAATGAAAAACTGTTTTTT.

In its sample, this clonotype is medium-sized. The chain recombines TRBV19 with TRBJ1-5, with D uncertain. Germline V gene data show CDR1 as LNHDA and CDR2 as SQIVND (reference sequence). The CDR3 consists of 15 residues. V was cut by 3 bases and J by 2 bases, with 11 bases left in between. DNA for the CDR3: TGTGCCAGTAGTATGTCTGGGGTTGGCAATCAGCCCCAGCATTTT. Translated: CASSMSGVGNQPQHF. The entire variable domain, with the rest obtained from reference TRBV19 and TRBJ1-5, is as follows: DGGITQSPKYLFRKEGQNVTLSCEQNLNHDAMYWYRQDPGQGLRLIYYSQIVNDFQKGDIAEGYSVSREKKESFPLTVTSAQKNPTAFYLCASSMSGVGNQPQHFGDGTRLSIL.

By proportion, this clonotype is medium-sized. The V gene is TRBV19, the J gene TRBJ1-1; 7 bases align to TRBD1. Germline trimming cut 6 bases from V and 5 bases from J; bases unmatched to any gene: 15. The CDR3 has 16 amino acids. The germline V gene has CDR1 LNHDA and CDR2 SQIVND (reference sequence). The CDR3 is CASSTQGTVRITEAFF. As DNA, the CDR3 is TGTGCCAGTAGCACCCAGGGGACAGTACGAATAACTGAAGCTTTCTTT.